The 29 T cell receptor beta chains below come from one sample, sequenced in a study of cytomegalovirus exposure and HLA in healthy donors. The PCR employed 60 Vbeta primers together with 13 Jbeta primers. Data came from immunoSEQ multiplex PCR; TCRdb stores just in-frame clones and leaves some out. The table shows 75,000 to 95,000 clones, with approximately 79% occurring only once. Material: PBMCs. The receptors originated from a human donor in good health.

The sample holds a few counts of this clone. The chain employs TRBV7-6 and TRBJ1-6; possibly TRBD1 for D (5 bases). V was clipped by 1 base and J by 10 bases, with 14 bases between them. CDR1 is SGHVS and CDR2 is FNYEAQ in the germline V gene. The CDR3 covers 15 residues. The CDR3 nucleotides are TGTGCCAGCAGCTTAGGGGCTCAGGGTGAATCACCCCTCCACTTT. Its protein product is CASSLGAQGESPLHF.

This clone was seen a handful of times. This chain joins TRBV21-1 and TRBJ2-7; TRBD2, as called in the table, went unchecked against the DNA. TRBV21-1 is classified as a pseudogene. The CDR3 sequence is 11 residues long. The CDR3 region is CASRVSYEQYF. DNA for the CDR3: TGTGCCAGCCGGGTATCCTACGAGCAGTACTTC.

Notes on this clone: Sequence at one end of the junction differs from germline and may be a read error. The chain is built from TRBV19 and TRBJ1-1; D gene ambiguous. The germline V gene encodes CDR1 LNHDA and CDR2 SQIVND (reference sequence). The CDR3 runs 15 residues. CDR3 sequence: CASKDKGGLNAEAFF. CDR3 sequence (DNA): TGTGCCAGTAAGGATAAGGGAGGGTTGAACGCTGAAGCTTTCTTT.

The count of this clone is one. The chain carries TRBV5-1 and TRBJ1-5, with D perhaps TRBD1 (5 bases). Germline V CDR1 and CDR2: SGHRS, YFSETQ. The CDR3 runs to 14 residues. The V end was cut by 6 bases, the J end by 4 bases, with 14 bases between. The DNA of the CDR3 is TGCGCCAGCAACCCGGGGGAAAAAAATCAGCCCCAGCATTTT. This codes for CASNPGEKNQPQHF. The full variable domain, rest sourced from reference TRBV5-1 and TRBJ1-5, is KAGVTQTPRYLIKTRGQQVTLSCSPISGHRSVSWYQQTPGQGLQFLFEYFSETQRNKGNFPGRFSGRQFSNSRSEMNVSTLELGDSALYLCASNPGEKNQPQHFGDGTRLSIL.

The V and J genes are TRBV6-5 and TRBJ2-3; 8 nucleotides align to TRBD1. CDR3 size: 16 residues. Germline values: CDR1 MNHEY, CDR2 SVGAGI. V shed 2 bases and J 9 bases; nucleotides not matched to a gene: 13. CDR3 in DNA: TGTGCCAGCAGTTACCAGACACGCGGACAGGGAGAGACGCAGTATTTT. This encodes CASSYQTRGQGETQYF.

This clone was observed a handful of times. J is TRBJ2-2 and V is TRBV29-1; 8 nucleotides agree with TRBD2. This CDR3 is built from 15 residues. J was trimmed by 0 bases and V by 6 bases; bases with no gene match: 6. CDR1 is SQVTM, CDR2 ANQGSEA, per germline. The CDR3 loop is CSVGSGAPNTGELFF. CDR3 nucleotide sequence: TGCAGCGTGGGTAGCGGGGCCCCGAACACCGGGGAGCTGTTTTTT.

The chain uses TRBV5-4 and TRBJ2-3, with 7 positions matching TRBD2. Germline V lookup: CDR1 SGHNT, CDR2 YYREEE (reference sequence). The CDR3 spans 16 residues. Trimming removed 2 bases from V and 0 bases from J; junction bases left unmatched: 6. CDR3 sequence reads: CASSLPSGSSTDTQYF. CDR3 bases: TGTGCCAGCAGCTTACCTAGCGGATCTAGCACAGATACGCAGTATTTT.

The rearrangement links TRBV7-9 to TRBJ1-1; 9 bases are shared with TRBD1. Germline CDR1 and CDR2: SEHNR and FQNEAQ (reference sequence). J gave up 0 bases and V 5 bases, and 10 bases lay outside the gene matches. The CDR3 covers 17 residues. The CDR3 bases are TGTGCCAGCAGCCCTGCAAAGGGACAGGGCATGAACACTGAAGCTTTCTTT. Translated: CASSPAKGQGMNTEAFF.

The V and J genes are TRBV6-1 and TRBJ1-6; 9 bases line up with TRBD1. V trimming: 0 bases; J trimming: 10 bases; junction bases outside the gene matches: 4. The CDR3 extends over 15 amino acids. From germline, CDR1 is MNHNS and CDR2 SASEGT. CDR3 nucleotides: TGTGCCAGCAGTGAAGCGGGGACAGGGATATCACCCCTCCACTTT. Translation gives CASSEAGTGISPLHF.

V usage is TRBV2 and J usage is TRBJ2-1, with 8 bases identical to TRBD1. Germline V gene sequence: CDR1 SNHLY, CDR2 FYNNEI. The CDR3 runs 15 residues. The junction had 6 bases not matched to a gene; V was cut back by 5 bases and J by 3 bases. CDR3 region: CASSSTGANYNEQFF. In nucleotides, the CDR3 is TGTGCCAGCAGTTCGACAGGGGCGAACTACAATGAGCAGTTCTTC.

V and J are TRBV10-1 and TRBJ2-3, with TRBD2 matching over 7 bases. Per germline, CDR1 WNHNN and CDR2 SYGVQD (reference sequence). This CDR3 is built from 15 residues. The V gene end was trimmed by 6 bases and the J gene end by 3 bases; junction bases not matched to a gene: 9. The CDR3 DNA sequence: TGCGCCAGCAGGGGGCGGGGGAGTAGGACAGATACGCAGTATTTT. Residues: CASRGRGSRTDTQYF.

The rearrangement links TRBV6-1 to TRBJ2-4; 9 nucleotides agree with TRBD1. Per germline, CDR1 MNHNS and CDR2 SASEGT. Germline trimming cut 1 base from V and 7 bases from J; bases unmatched to any gene: 2. The CDR3 covers 14 residues. In DNA, the CDR3 is TGTGCCAGCAGTGAAGGACAGGGGGGGAACATTCAGTACTTC. It translates to CASSEGQGGNIQYF.

The gene calls are TRBV5-5 and TRBJ2-7; D is perhaps TRBD2 (5 bases). The CDR3 contains 15 residues. V gave up 4 bases and J gave up 3 bases, with 17 bases separating them. Germline values: CDR1 SGHKS, CDR2 YYEKEE (reference sequence). The CDR3 region has the DNA TGTGCCAGCAGCCGCCAAGAAGTCGGGGTCTACGAGCAGTACTTC. Its translation: CASSRQEVGVYEQYF.

V usage is TRBV10-3 and J usage is TRBJ1-1; 9 bases agree with TRBD1. V lost 4 bases and J lost 1; bases outside the gene matches: 4. The V gene's germline CDR1 is ENHRY and CDR2 SYGVKD. This CDR3 has 15 residues. The CDR3 nucleotides are TGTGCCATCAGTGGAGGGACAGGGCGGAACACTGAAGCTTTCTTT. Amino acids: CAISGGTGRNTEAFF.

The chain combines TRBV4-3 with TRBJ1-4; D not certain. Germline CDR1 and CDR2: LGHNA and YSLEER. This CDR3 is built from 13 residues. V gave up 0 bases and J gave up 10 bases, with 9 bases separating them. This chain's CDR3 is CASSQEEGGKLFF. DNA of the CDR3: TGCGCCAGCAGCCAAGAAGAGGGAGGAAAACTGTTTTTT.

The V and J genes are TRBV5-1 and TRBJ2-3, with TRBD2 identical over 13 bases. CDR3 size: 16 residues. The trim removed 3 bases at V and 2 bases at J, leaving 3 bases unmatched. Germline-derived CDR1 and CDR2 are SGHRS and YFSETQ. CDR3 DNA sequence: TGCGCCAGCAGCTGGACTAGCGGGGGTCTCACAGATACGCAGTATTTT. Its translation: CASSWTSGGLTDTQYF.

The V gene is TRBV19, the J gene TRBJ2-7, with 8 bases matching TRBD2. Looked up from germline, CDR1 is LNHDA and CDR2 is SQIVND (reference sequence). Germline trimming cut 3 bases from V and 1 base from J; bases unmatched to any gene: 11. The CDR3 has 17 residues. CDR3 nucleotide sequence: TGTGCCAGTAGTATCGGGGTAGCGGGGCCTTCGTCCTACGAGCAGTACTTC. Residues: CASSIGVAGPSSYEQYF.

The J gene is TRBJ1-2, the V gene TRBV19; 9 bases are a match to TRBD1. This CDR3 comprises 14 residues. V trimming: 6 bases; J trimming: 4 bases; junction bases outside the gene matches: 6. In germline, CDR1 is LNHDA, CDR2 SQIVND (reference sequence). In nucleotides, the CDR3 is TGTGCCAGTAGAATCACAGGGGGCACCTATGGCTACACCTTC. Translation: CASRITGGTYGYTF.

The chain has TRBV5-6 and TRBJ2-7; a possible D gene is TRBD2 (5 bases). The ends were cut back, 0 bases at V and 2 bases at J, with 15 bases in the middle. Looked up from germline, CDR1 is SGHDT and CDR2 is YYEEEE. CDR3 length: 16 amino acids. The CDR3 bases are TGTGCCAGCAGCTTGGTGCGGCAGGCCGGGGCCTACGAGCAGTACTTC. Encoded protein: CASSLVRQAGAYEQYF.

The rearrangement links TRBV7-9 to TRBJ2-2; possibly TRBD1 for D (6 bases). The CDR3 covers 15 residues. V was trimmed by 5 bases and J by 2 bases, leaving 12 bases between them. From germline, CDR1 is SEHNR and CDR2 FQNEAQ (reference sequence). Here the CDR3 reads CASSPGESNTGELFF. The CDR3 DNA reads as TGTGCCAGCAGCCCAGGGGAATCAAACACCGGGGAGCTGTTTTTT.

The chain links TRBV7-2 to TRBJ2-2, with 7 bases that match TRBD2. Per germline, CDR1 SGHTA and CDR2 FQGNSA. CDR3 size: 14 residues. V shed 5 bases, J shed 13 bases, and the junction held 13 bases outside the gene matches. The DNA for the CDR3 is TGTGCCAGCAGCCCCCGGTCGGGCAGGGAGGGGCTGTTTTTT. It encodes CASSPRSGREGLFF.

Only a few counts were recorded for this clone. The chain links TRBV6-6 to TRBJ2-7; possible D gene TRBD2, 6 bases. Germline CDR1 reads MNHNY; CDR2 reads SVGAGI (reference sequence). This CDR3 is 13 amino acids long. V lost 6 bases and J lost 2, with 11 bases in between. This chain's CDR3 is CASSGTYAYEQYF. Written as DNA, the CDR3 is TGTGCCAGCAGCGGGACTTACGCCTACGAGCAGTACTTC.

V usage is TRBV5-6 and J usage is TRBJ2-7, with D tentatively TRBD2 (6 bases). Trimming left V 2 bases short and J 6 bases short, with 12 bases between. This CDR3 comprises 13 residues. The germline CDR1 and CDR2 sequences are SGHDT and YYEEEE. The DNA for the CDR3 is TGTGCCAGCAGCTTTCTAAGACTAGGCGAGCAGTACTTC. Protein sequence: CASSFLRLGEQYF.

V gene TRBV30 combines with J gene TRBJ2-2, with TRBD2 identical over 9 bases. The CDR3 totals 15 residues. The V segment lost 4 bases and the J segment 3 bases; nucleotides outside the gene matches: 6. Germline CDR1 and CDR2: GTSNPN and SVGIG (reference sequence). The CDR3 spells CAWMGGGADTGELFF. In DNA, the CDR3 is TGTGCCTGGATGGGCGGGGGGGCAGACACCGGGGAGCTGTTTTTT.

This chain joins TRBV7-8 and TRBJ2-5, with D tentatively TRBD2 (5 bases). The germline V and J ends were trimmed by 8 bases and 0 bases, with 13 bases remaining between them. This CDR3 is built from 14 residues. The germline gives CDR1 SGHVS, CDR2 FQNEAQ. CDR3 coding DNA: TGTGCCAGCCGGGATAGCACCAACCAAGAGACCCAGTACTTC. This gives the protein CASRDSTNQETQYF. Full variable domain (rest looked up from reference TRBV7-8 and TRBJ2-5): GAGVSQSPRYKVAKRGQDVALRCDPISGHVSLFWYQQALGQGPEFLTYFQNEAQLDKSGLPSDRFFAERPEGSVSTLKIQRTQQEDSAVYLCASRDSTNQETQYFGPGTRLLVL.

This clone appeared a single time. The chain employs TRBV2 and TRBJ2-3, with TRBD2 matching over 14 bases. Looked up from germline, CDR1 is SNHLY and CDR2 is FYNNEI. This CDR3 spans 16 amino acids. V gave up 4 bases and J gave up 4 bases; unmatched junction bases: 4. The CDR3 DNA is TGTGCCAGCAGTGCGACTAGCGGGGGGGCAGCAGATACGCAGTATTTT. It encodes CASSATSGGAADTQYF.

The chain links TRBV7-8 to TRBJ2-7, with D tentatively TRBD2 (6 bases). Trimming took 2 bases from V and 7 from J, leaving 9 bases between them. The CDR3 consists of 12 residues. Per the germline V gene, CDR1 is SGHVS and CDR2 is FQNEAQ. CDR3 protein: CASSLYSGEQYF. In DNA form, the CDR3 reads TGTGCCAGCAGCTTATACAGCGGGGAGCAGTACTTC.

The chain is built from TRBV5-1 and TRBJ1-1; D gene uncertain. The germline CDR1 and CDR2 sequences are SGHRS and YFSETQ. The CDR3 is 14 amino acids. With 0 bases removed from V and 2 bases from J, the gap between germline ends came to 8 bases. This CDR3 reads CASSLDRTNTEAFF. For the CDR3, the DNA is TGCGCCAGCAGCTTGGACAGAACCAACACTGAAGCTTTCTTT. Complete variable domain (other parts from reference TRBV5-1 and TRBJ1-1): KAGVTQTPRYLIKTRGQQVTLSCSPISGHRSVSWYQQTPGQGLQFLFEYFSETQRNKGNFPGRFSGRQFSNSRSEMNVSTLELGDSALYLCASSLDRTNTEAFFGQGTRLTVV.

This chain joins TRBV2 and TRBJ1-5; TRBD1 matches 7 bases. J gave up 3 bases and V 3 bases, and 5 bases lay outside the gene matches. This CDR3 comprises 15 residues. Germline CDR1 SNHLY, CDR2 FYNNEI. The CDR3 reads CASSDITGANQPQHF. The DNA for the CDR3 is TGTGCCAGCAGTGATATAACAGGGGCCAATCAGCCCCAGCATTTT.